One sample yielded the 31 T cell receptor beta chains listed below, sequenced in a study of spatial heterogeneity in lung cancer. TCRdb reanalysed the 5' RACE reads using MiXCR and keeps one entry per CDR3 protein. The sample has more than 30,000 distinct CDR3 sequences, roughly 5.8% seen once. Time point in this sample: sample taken at primary tumor resection. Sequencing of whole RNA from tumor, nontumor lung or frozen PBMC involved no sorting. Here the sequenced sample was PBMCs, taken at surgery. Receptor source: a male donor with early-stage non-small cell lung cancer.

This clonotype was counted a few times. The J gene is TRBJ2-5, the V gene TRBV11-2; D is undetermined. V was shortened by 1 base and J by 9 bases, with 12 bases between the two germline ends. The CDR3 has 13 amino acids. CDR1 SGHAT and CDR2 FQNNGV come from the germline V gene. The CDR3, as DNA: TGTGCCAGCAGCTTAGGCGTTGGTGGGGCCCAGTACTTC. Protein product: CASSLGVGGAQYF.

This clonotype showed up many times. CDR3 nucleotide sequence: TGTGCCAGCAGCCCGACTGGGACAGGGGGCTGGTACTATGGCTACACCTTC. It encodes CASSPTGTGGWYYGYTF. The chain carries TRBV3-1 and TRBJ1-2; 12 nucleotides agree with TRBD1. Germline CDR1 LGHDT, CDR2 YNNKEL (reference sequence). CDR3 length: 17 amino acids. V was pared by 4 bases and J by 3 bases, with 9 bases of the junction left unmatched.

The sample holds a few counts of this clonotype. This chain links TRBV20-1 with TRBJ2-7; weak D call: TRBD2 (6 bases). This CDR3 spans 14 amino acids. V was trimmed by 3 bases and J by 4 bases, leaving 16 bases between them. Germline loops: CDR1 DFQATT, CDR2 SNEGSKA (reference sequence). The CDR3 loop reads CSASGGKSLYEQYF. The CDR3 coding sequence is TGCAGTGCTAGCGGGGGAAAGTCTTTATACGAGCAGTACTTC.

This clonotype has ten or more counts. The rearrangement uses TRBV5-6 and TRBJ1-6, with D maybe TRBD1 (5 bases). Germline loops: CDR1 SGHDT, CDR2 YYEEEE. The CDR3 runs 15 residues. Trimming removed 2 bases at V and 6 bases at J, with 12 bases between. CDR3 amino acids: CASSFLQGGNSPLHF. For the CDR3, the DNA is TGTGCCAGCAGCTTCCTGCAGGGCGGTAATTCACCCCTCCACTTT. The full variable domain, rest sourced from reference TRBV5-6 and TRBJ1-6, is DAGVTQSPTHLIKTRGQQVTLRCSPKSGHDTVSWYQQALGQGPQFIFQYYEEEERQRGNFPDRFSGHQFPNYSSELNVNALLLGDSALYLCASSFLQGGNSPLHFGNGTRLTVT.

This clonotype appeared many times. The chain employs TRBV18 and TRBJ1-1; no definite D call. V was trimmed by 6 bases and J by 0 bases, leaving 11 bases between them. Per germline, CDR1 KGHSH and CDR2 LQKENI. This CDR3 region has 14 residues. CDR3 protein: CASSQEQLNTEAFF. The CDR3 DNA reads TGTGCCAGCTCTCAAGAACAGCTGAACACTGAAGCTTTCTTT.

This clonotype came up many times. The J gene is TRBJ2-3, the V gene TRBV2; 7 bases match TRBD2. This CDR3 region has 15 residues. V lost 3 bases to trimming and J lost 3 bases; unmatched junction nucleotides: 6. Germline CDR1 reads SNHLY; CDR2 reads FYNNEI. The CDR3 region is CASSEDEGGTDTQYF. In DNA, the CDR3 is TGTGCCAGCAGTGAGGACGAGGGAGGGACAGATACGCAGTATTTT.

This clonotype appeared many times. The chain employs TRBV12-3 or TRBV12-4 and TRBJ2-3, with D hard to call. This CDR3 is 15 amino acids long. Between the trimmed V and J ends, which lost 5 bases and 0 bases, there was a span of 12 bases. CDR3 region: CASSKDAVSTDTQYF. The DNA of the CDR3 is TGTGCCAGCAGTAAGGATGCGGTGAGCACAGATACGCAGTATTTT.

This clonotype occurred many times. The chain recombines TRBV5-1 with TRBJ2-1; the D gene is possibly TRBD2 (5 bases). V was cut by 4 bases and J by 0 bases, with 14 bases left in between. From germline, CDR1 is SGHRS and CDR2 YFSETQ. The CDR3 spans 16 residues. Written as DNA, the CDR3 is TGCGCCAGCAGCCCTATCACGGACTCCTCCTACAATGAGCAGTTCTTC. Translating gives CASSPITDSSYNEQFF.

This clonotype was counted many times. The V gene is TRBV12-3 or TRBV12-4, the J gene TRBJ2-3; D gene unclear. CDR3 length equals 15 residues. Trimming left V 6 bases short and J 4 bases short, with 17 bases between. CDR3 protein: CASSFGSTKADTQYF. For the CDR3, the DNA is TGTGCCAGCAGCTTTGGGTCCACGAAGGCAGATACGCAGTATTTT.

This clonotype was seen ten or more times. This sequence joins TRBV18 and TRBJ2-2, with D perhaps TRBD1 (5 bases). The ends were cut back, 3 bases at V and 0 bases at J, with 11 bases in the middle. Germline CDR1 KGHSH, CDR2 LQKENI. The CDR3 covers 16 residues. The CDR3 bases are TGTGCCAGCTCACCGGACATCAGGTCGAACACCGGGGAGCTGTTTTTT. It specifies CASSPDIRSNTGELFF.

This clonotype was picked up a small number of times. The rearrangement links TRBV6-6 to TRBJ2-5; D assignment may be TRBD1 or TRBD2 (5 bases each). The CDR3 runs to 12 residues. V lost 6 bases, J lost 3 bases, and 8 bases lay in between. CDR1 and CDR2 from the germline V gene are MNHNY and SVGAGI (reference sequence). The CDR3 region is CASSGTEETQYF. CDR3 sequence (DNA): TGTGCCAGCAGCGGGACGGAAGAGACCCAGTACTTC.

This clonotype showed up many times. The chain uses TRBV3-1 and TRBJ2-2, with 8 bases identical to TRBD2. The V gene end was trimmed by 4 bases and the J gene end by 4 bases; junction bases not matched to a gene: 8. Germline CDR1 is LGHDT and CDR2 is YNNKEL (reference sequence). The CDR3 is 16 amino acids. This chain's CDR3 is CASSPGGGHSTGELFF. The CDR3 DNA follows: TGTGCCAGCAGCCCGGGGGGGGGGCATAGCACCGGGGAGCTGTTTTTT.

On this clonotype: Its ends do not fully match the called genes, so a read error is possible. The chain has TRBV7-7 and TRBJ1-3; 7 nucleotides line up with TRBD1. Germline CDR1 and CDR2: SSHAT and FNYEAQ (reference sequence). This CDR3 contains 21 residues. DNA for the CDR3: TGTGCTAGCAGCTTTGCGGCTGGCAGGGACAGTCCGGGAGGTTCTGGAAACACCATATATTTT. Its protein is CASSFAAGRDSPGGSGNTIYF. The full variable domain, rest sourced from reference TRBV7-7 and TRBJ1-3, is GAGVSQSPRYKVTKRGQDVTLRCDPISSHATLYWYQQALGQGPEFLTYFNYEAQPDKSGLPSDRFSAERPEGSISTLTIQRTEQRDSAMYRCASSFAAGRDSPGGSGNTIYFGEGSWLTVV.

This clonotype was seen many times. The V gene is TRBV10-2, the J gene TRBJ2-5; 14 bases agree with TRBD2. The CDR3 runs to 16 residues. CDR1 is WSHSY, CDR2 SAAADI, per germline. Trimming at V came to 5 bases and at J to 1 base, leaving 3 bases not matched to a gene. CDR3 DNA: TGCGCCAGCAGTATGGGACTAGCGGGGGTCCAAGAGACCCAGTACTTC. Encoded protein: CASSMGLAGVQETQYF.

This clonotype was counted at least ten times. J is TRBJ2-1 and V is TRBV30; 10 bases align to TRBD1. The V segment lost 3 bases and the J segment 14 bases; nucleotides outside the gene matches: 10. Germline V gene sequence: CDR1 GTSNPN, CDR2 SVGIG (reference sequence). The length of the CDR3 is 13 residues. The CDR3: CAWSGGTGTGEFF. CDR3 sequence (DNA): TGTGCCTGGAGCGGCGGGACAGGGACAGGGGAGTTCTTC.

This clonotype came up a few times. V gene TRBV11-2 combines with J gene TRBJ2-1; D is ambiguous. The V gene lost 1 base and the J gene lost 7 bases, with 5 bases spanning the gap. This CDR3 has 12 amino acids. CDR1 is SGHAT and CDR2 is FQNNGV in the germline V gene. CDR3 protein: CASSLARNEQFF. CDR3 DNA: TGTGCCAGCAGCTTAGCCCGGAATGAGCAGTTCTTC.

This clonotype showed up just a few times. V is TRBV21-1 and J is TRBJ1-2. TRBV21-1 has pseudogene status. The CDR3 length is 15 residues. The CDR3 sequence is CASSLKRQRGDGYTF. The DNA of the CDR3 is TGTGCCAGCAGCCTAAAGCGGCAGAGAGGCGATGGCTACACCTTC.

This clonotype has a handful of counts. V and J are TRBV7-6 and TRBJ2-7; 8 bases line up with TRBD1. The CDR3 is 15 residues long. The junction had 8 bases not matched to a gene; V was cut back by 5 bases and J by 2 bases. CDR1 and CDR2 (germline): SGHVS, FNYEAQ. DNA for the CDR3: TGTGCCAGCAGCACCCGGACAGGGACGACCTACGAGCAGTACTTC. The encoded protein is CASSTRTGTTYEQYF. The complete variable domain, with remaining parts taken from reference TRBV7-6 and TRBJ2-7, reads GAGVSQSPRYKVTKRGQDVALRCDPISGHVSLYWYRQALGQGPEFLTYFNYEAQQDKSGLPNDRFSAERPEGSISTLTIQRTEQRDSAMYRCASSTRTGTTYEQYFGPGTRLTVT.

The chain employs TRBV2 and TRBJ2-5, with 14 positions matching TRBD2. The germline V gene has CDR1 SNHLY and CDR2 FYNNEI. The CDR3 has 19 amino acids. With 5 bases clipped from V and 1 base from J, the junction kept 12 bases outside the gene matches. This chain's CDR3 is CASSQQPGLAGATQETQYF. The DNA for the CDR3 is TGTGCCAGCAGTCAACAACCGGGACTAGCGGGGGCCACCCAAGAGACCCAGTACTTC.

This clonotype came up a few times. This sequence joins TRBV28 and TRBJ2-3; 9 bases map to TRBD1. The CDR3 runs to 16 residues. Losses at the gene ends were 5 bases for V and 6 bases for J; bases not matched to a gene: 12. CDR1 and CDR2 (germline): MDHEN, SYDVKM. The CDR3 loop is CASSPQGQGGRDTQYF. CDR3 bases: TGTGCCAGCAGTCCCCAGGGACAGGGAGGAAGGGATACGCAGTATTTT. The whole variable domain, filled in from reference TRBV28 and TRBJ2-3, reads DVKVTQSSRYLVKRTGEKVFLECVQDMDHENMFWYRQDPGLGLRLIYFSYDVKMKEKGDIPEGYSVSREKKERFSLILESASTNQTSMYLCASSPQGQGGRDTQYFGPGTRLTVL.

V usage is TRBV5-1 and J usage is TRBJ2-7; D may be TRBD1 or TRBD2 (7 bases each). The CDR3 spans 14 residues. Per the germline V gene, CDR1 is SGHRS and CDR2 is YFSETQ. Trimming stripped 0 bases from V and 6 bases from J, with 13 bases between. CDR3 sequence (DNA): TGCGCCAGCAGCTTGGGACAGGGAGGGGTCGAGCAGTACTTC. This gives the protein CASSLGQGGVEQYF.

This clonotype was counted at least ten times. In nucleotides, the CDR3 is TGCAGTGCTAGTCGAGGCTCCTACGAGCAGTACTTC. This gives the protein CSASRGSYEQYF. This chain uses TRBV20-1 with TRBJ2-7; the D is unclear. Germline-derived CDR1 and CDR2 are DFQATT and SNEGSKA (reference sequence). Trimming removed 3 bases from V and 0 bases from J, with 6 bases in between. CDR3 size: 12 residues.

V and J are TRBV5-1 and TRBJ1-4; perhaps TRBD1 as D (5 bases). V gave up 4 bases and J gave up 6 bases, with 22 bases separating them. Looked up from germline, CDR1 is SGHRS and CDR2 is YFSETQ. This CDR3 comprises 17 residues. CDR3 sequence reads: CASSVGEGRLGYEKLFF. As DNA, the CDR3 is TGCGCCAGCAGCGTAGGGGAGGGTCGCCTGGGCTATGAAAAACTGTTTTTT. Complete variable domain (other parts from reference TRBV5-1 and TRBJ1-4): KAGVTQTPRYLIKTRGQQVTLSCSPISGHRSVSWYQQTPGQGLQFLFEYFSETQRNKGNFPGRFSGRQFSNSRSEMNVSTLELGDSALYLCASSVGEGRLGYEKLFFGSGTQLSVL.

V usage is TRBV15 and J usage is TRBJ1-2; no clear D gene. Trimming removed 6 bases at V and 4 bases at J, with 15 bases between. Looked up from germline, CDR1 is LNHNV and CDR2 is YYDKDF (reference sequence). This CDR3 comprises 14 residues. CDR3 sequence (DNA): TGTGCCACCAGTATAACCCGGAAAGGCTATGGCTACACCTTC. Translated, it gives CATSITRKGYGYTF.

This clonotype was observed a handful of times. The rearrangement uses TRBV5-1 and TRBJ2-7, with no clear D. Trimming took 0 bases from V and 4 from J, leaving 14 bases between them. Germline V gene sequence: CDR1 SGHRS, CDR2 YFSETQ. This CDR3 has 15 residues. Here the CDR3 reads CASSLAQAFSYEQYF. The CDR3 DNA reads as TGCGCCAGCAGCTTGGCGCAGGCATTTTCGTACGAGCAGTACTTC.

This clonotype has more than one count but fewer than ten. The rearrangement joins TRBV7-2 to TRBJ1-5; D gene uncertain. Germline CDR1 reads SGHTA; CDR2 reads FQGNSA. Trimming left V 5 bases short and J 0 bases short, with 8 bases between. This CDR3 spans 14 amino acids. CDR3 region: CASSRDYSNQPQHF. For the CDR3, the DNA is TGTGCCAGCAGCCGAGATTATAGCAATCAGCCCCAGCATTTT. Using reference TRBV7-2 and TRBJ1-5 for the parts outside the CDR3, the full variable domain is GAGVSQSPSNKVTEKGKDVELRCDPISGHTALYWYRQSLGQGLEFLIYFQGNSAPDKSGLPSDRFSAERTGGSVSTLTIQRTQQEDSAVYLCASSRDYSNQPQHFGDGTRLSIL.

This clonotype was detected many times. The chain carries TRBV5-8 and TRBJ2-7, with unresolved D. The V and J ends lost 3 bases and 3 bases respectively, with 4 bases between them. The CDR3 covers 11 residues. Germline CDR1 and CDR2: SGHTS and YDEGEE. This CDR3 is CASSSLYEQYF. DNA of the CDR3: TGTGCCAGCAGCTCCCTCTACGAGCAGTACTTC.

This clonotype came up a few times. The gene calls are TRBV7-9 and TRBJ2-5, with a possible D match to TRBD1 (5 bases). This CDR3 is 15 amino acids long. The V gene lost 5 bases and the J gene lost 0 bases, with 13 bases spanning the gap. Germline CDR1 reads SEHNR; CDR2 reads FQNEAQ (reference sequence). In DNA, the CDR3 is TGTGCCAGCAGCCCGCAGGGTCAGTACCAAGAGACCCAGTACTTC. Translated: CASSPQGQYQETQYF.

This clonotype appeared a few times. The chain has TRBV30 and TRBJ2-3; D perhaps matches TRBD2 (7 bases). The CDR3 length is 14 residues. Between the trimmed V and J ends, which lost 4 bases and 6 bases, there was a span of 17 bases. The V gene's germline CDR1 is GTSNPN and CDR2 SVGIG (reference sequence). CDR3 coding DNA: TGTGCCTGGACCGGGGGGCCGGTTGTGGATACGCAGTATTTT. Residues: CAWTGGPVVDTQYF.

This clonotype was picked up many times. This chain links TRBV28 with TRBJ2-1; 8 bases agree with TRBD1. Germline CDR1 reads MDHEN; CDR2 reads SYDVKM. The V and J ends lost 5 bases and 2 bases, in that order; junction bases with no gene match: 8. The CDR3 loop spans 16 amino acids. The CDR3 bases are TGTGCCAGCAGTCCCCGGACAGGGCTAACCTACAATGAGCAGTTCTTC. Residues: CASSPRTGLTYNEQFF.

This chain connects TRBV28 to TRBJ2-1, with D maybe TRBD2 (7 bases). V lost 3 bases and J 0 bases, leaving 21 bases between the germline ends. The CDR3 runs to 19 residues. Per germline, CDR1 MDHEN and CDR2 SYDVKM. The CDR3 region has the DNA TGTGCCAGCAGTTTTGTGGGGGGGCGCCCTGCAATCTCCTACAATGAGCAGTTCTTC. It yields the protein CASSFVGGRPAISYNEQFF.